This T cell receptor beta chain is drawn from a study of blood T cell repertoires in COVID-19. Study context: Donors in the United States, Italy and Spain gave samples during acute or convalescent COVID-19. Sources were T cells, B-cell-depleted T cells, or PBMCs; the material itself was cDNA or gDNA.

Seattle patient enrollment occurred during active infection, with longitudinal follow-up thereafter. Assay: immunoSEQ multiplex PCR; the TCRdb copy retains only in-frame clones and omits some. The repertoire includes about 260,000 clones, approximately 86% of them detected once, and over 5% sits in the top ten. The V segment lost 6 bases and the J segment 7 bases; nucleotides outside the gene matches: 5. This CDR3 is 14 amino acids long. Germline V gene lookup returns CDR1 KGHSH and CDR2 LQKENI. The chain links TRBV18 to TRBJ1-4; 10 bases match TRBD1. Sequencing input: peripheral blood. This TCR was sampled from a woman in her sixties with COVID-19, enrolled during active disease. DNA for the CDR3: TGTGCCAGCTCGCGACAGGGGGCGAGTGAAAAACTGTTTTTT. This encodes CASSRQGASEKLFF.